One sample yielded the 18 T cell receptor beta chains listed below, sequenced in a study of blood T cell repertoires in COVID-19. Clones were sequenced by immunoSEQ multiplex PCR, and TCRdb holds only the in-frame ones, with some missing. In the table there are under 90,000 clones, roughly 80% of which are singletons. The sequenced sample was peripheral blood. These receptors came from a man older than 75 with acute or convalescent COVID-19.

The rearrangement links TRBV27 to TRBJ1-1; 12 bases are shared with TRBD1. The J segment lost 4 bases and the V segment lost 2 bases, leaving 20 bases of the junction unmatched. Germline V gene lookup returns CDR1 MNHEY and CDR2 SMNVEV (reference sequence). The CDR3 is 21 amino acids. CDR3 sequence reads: CASSLDGPGQGALGLSTEAFF. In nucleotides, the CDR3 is TGTGCCAGCAGTTTAGACGGTCCGGGACAGGGGGCGTTGGGGCTGAGCACTGAAGCTTTCTTT.

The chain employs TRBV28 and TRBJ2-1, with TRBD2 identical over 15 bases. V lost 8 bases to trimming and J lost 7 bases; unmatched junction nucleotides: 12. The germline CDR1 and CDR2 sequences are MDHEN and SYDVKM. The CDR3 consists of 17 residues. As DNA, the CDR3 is TGTGCCAGCCTCGGGACTAGCGGGAGGTTCGTTTATAATGAGCAGTTCTTC. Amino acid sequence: CASLGTSGRFVYNEQFF.

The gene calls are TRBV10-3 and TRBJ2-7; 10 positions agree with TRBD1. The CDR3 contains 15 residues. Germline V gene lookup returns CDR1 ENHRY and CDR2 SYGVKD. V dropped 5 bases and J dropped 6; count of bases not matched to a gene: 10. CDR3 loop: CAISQSGQGPVEQYF. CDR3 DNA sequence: TGTGCCATCAGTCAATCGGGACAGGGGCCGGTCGAGCAGTACTTC.

Here the CDR3 reads CASSQRRGGDYGYTF. CDR3 in DNA: TGCGCCAGCAGCCAACGCCGCGGGGGCGACTATGGCTACACCTTC. The gene calls are TRBV4-3 and TRBJ1-2; a weak D match, TRBD1 (6 bases). CDR1 and CDR2 from the germline V gene are LGHNA and YSLEER. The CDR3 sequence is 15 residues long. V lost 2 bases and J lost 3, with 13 bases in between.

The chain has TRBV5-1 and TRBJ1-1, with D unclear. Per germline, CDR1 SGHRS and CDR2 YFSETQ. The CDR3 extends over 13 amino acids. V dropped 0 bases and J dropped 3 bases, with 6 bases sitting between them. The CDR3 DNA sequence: TGCGCCAGCAGCTTGGGAGAGTACACTGAAGCTTTCTTT. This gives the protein CASSLGEYTEAFF.

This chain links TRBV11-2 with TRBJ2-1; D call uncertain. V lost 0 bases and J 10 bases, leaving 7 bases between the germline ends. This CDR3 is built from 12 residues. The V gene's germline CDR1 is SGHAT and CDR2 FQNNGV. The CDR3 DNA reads TGTGCCAGCAGCTTAGATCGGTCAGAGCAGTTCTTC. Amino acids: CASSLDRSEQFF.

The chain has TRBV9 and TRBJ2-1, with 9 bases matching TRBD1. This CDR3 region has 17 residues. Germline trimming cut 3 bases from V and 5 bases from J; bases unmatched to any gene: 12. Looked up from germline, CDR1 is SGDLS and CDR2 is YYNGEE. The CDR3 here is CASSGTAQGAGNNEQFF. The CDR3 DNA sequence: TGTGCCAGCAGCGGAACTGCACAGGGGGCGGGTAACAATGAGCAGTTCTTC.

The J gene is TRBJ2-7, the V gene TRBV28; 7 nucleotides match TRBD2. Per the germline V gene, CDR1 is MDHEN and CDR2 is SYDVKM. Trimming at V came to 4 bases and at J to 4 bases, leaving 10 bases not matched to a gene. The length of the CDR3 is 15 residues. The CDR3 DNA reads TGTGCCAGCAGTTATGGCGGGCTAGCGGAGTACGAGCAGTACTTC. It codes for CASSYGGLAEYEQYF.

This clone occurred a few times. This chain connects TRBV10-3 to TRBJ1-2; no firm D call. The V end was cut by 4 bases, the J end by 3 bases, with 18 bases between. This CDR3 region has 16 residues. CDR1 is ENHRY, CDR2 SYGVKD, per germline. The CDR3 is CAISGRDVQSYYGYTF. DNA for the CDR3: TGTGCCATCAGTGGACGGGATGTTCAAAGTTACTATGGCTACACCTTC.

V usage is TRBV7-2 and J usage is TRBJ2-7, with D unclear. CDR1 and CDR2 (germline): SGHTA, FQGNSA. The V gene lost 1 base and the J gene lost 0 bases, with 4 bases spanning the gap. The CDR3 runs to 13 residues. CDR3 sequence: CASSLEHSYEQYF. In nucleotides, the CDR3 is TGTGCCAGCAGCTTAGAACACTCCTACGAGCAGTACTTC.

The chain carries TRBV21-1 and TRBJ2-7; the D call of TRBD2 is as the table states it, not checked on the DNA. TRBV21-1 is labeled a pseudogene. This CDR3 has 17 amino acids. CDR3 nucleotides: TGTGCCAGCAGCAAATTAAGCGGAGGGACTGAGTCTTACGAGCAGTACTTC. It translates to CASSKLSGGTESYEQYF.

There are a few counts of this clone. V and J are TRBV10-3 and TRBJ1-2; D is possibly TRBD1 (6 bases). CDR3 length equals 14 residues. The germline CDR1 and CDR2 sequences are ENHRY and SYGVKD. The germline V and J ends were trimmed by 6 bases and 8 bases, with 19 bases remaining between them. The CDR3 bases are TGTGCCATCAGCATGAGGGGGTCGGAGACGGGCTACACCTTC. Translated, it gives CAISMRGSETGYTF.

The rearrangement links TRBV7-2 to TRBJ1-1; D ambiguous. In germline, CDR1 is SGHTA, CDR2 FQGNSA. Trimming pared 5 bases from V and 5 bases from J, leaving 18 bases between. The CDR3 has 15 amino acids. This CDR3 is CASSTNGLGMTEAFF. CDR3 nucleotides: TGTGCCAGCAGCACCAATGGACTGGGGATGACTGAAGCTTTCTTT.

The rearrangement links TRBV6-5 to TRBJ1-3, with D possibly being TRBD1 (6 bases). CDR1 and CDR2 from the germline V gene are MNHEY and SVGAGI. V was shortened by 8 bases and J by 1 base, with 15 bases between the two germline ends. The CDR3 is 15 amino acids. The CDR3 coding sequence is TGTGCCAGCGGACCGCAGGGGTTATCTGGAAACACCATATATTTT. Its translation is CASGPQGLSGNTIYF.

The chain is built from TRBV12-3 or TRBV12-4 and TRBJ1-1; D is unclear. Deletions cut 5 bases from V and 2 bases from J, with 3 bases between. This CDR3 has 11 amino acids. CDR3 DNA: TGTGCCAGCAGTCCAAACACTGAAGCTTTCTTT. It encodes CASSPNTEAFF.

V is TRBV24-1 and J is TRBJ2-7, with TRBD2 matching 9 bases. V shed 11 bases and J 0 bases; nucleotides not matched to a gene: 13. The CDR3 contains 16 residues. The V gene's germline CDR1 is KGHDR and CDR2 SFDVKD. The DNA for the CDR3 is TGTGCCATTTACCCCACTAGCGGGTATTACTCCTACGAGCAGTACTTC. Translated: CAIYPTSGYYSYEQYF.

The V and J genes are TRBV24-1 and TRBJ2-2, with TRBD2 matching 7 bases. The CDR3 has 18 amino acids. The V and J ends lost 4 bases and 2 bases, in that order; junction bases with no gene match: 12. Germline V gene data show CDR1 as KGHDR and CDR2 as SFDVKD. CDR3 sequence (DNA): TGTGCCACCAGTGACCCGAGTCGACGCGGGGGAAACACCGGGGAGCTGTTTTTT. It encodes CATSDPSRRGGNTGELFF.

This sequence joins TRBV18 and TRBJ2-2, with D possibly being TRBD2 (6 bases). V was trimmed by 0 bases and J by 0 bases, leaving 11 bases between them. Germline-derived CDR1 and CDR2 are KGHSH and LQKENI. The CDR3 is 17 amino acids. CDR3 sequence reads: CASSPPFAGTNTGELFF. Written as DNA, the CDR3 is TGTGCCAGCTCACCACCGTTCGCGGGAACGAACACCGGGGAGCTGTTTTTT.